This T cell receptor (beta chain) was captured in a study of metastatic and nonmetastatic thyroid tumors. Across the whole study: Repertoire comparisons spanned blood and tumor or nodule tissue from malignant and benign thyroid patients. Whole-study findings and limits: The study reportedly found significantly higher TCR beta diversity in malignant thyroid tumors than benign nodules, in blood and tumor.

As originally analysed: Clinicopathological groups supplied CDR3 differences that were used to build a distant-metastasis classifier for papillary thyroid cancer. With MiXCR, TCRdb reprocessed the PCR reads. The V and J calls and clone size come from TCRdb's table, not from the authors' own analysis. The table records about 7,400 clones, 28% of them present only once. This clone was seen many times. The target antigen is unknown. Additional DNA sequences in this sample encode the identical CDR3. Not a single patient had been given any form of treatment at any point before undergoing thyroid surgery. The sample consisted of adjacent normal tissue. The receptor's source is a male donor with papillary thyroid cancer or a benign thyroid nodule (not recorded which). Some clones in this sample may be carry-over from other donors' samples.

The CDR3 bases are TGTGCCAGCAGCGCGAGACTAGCGTCCAGCACAGATACGCAGTATTTT. This translates into CASSARLASSTDTQYF. The chain carries TRBV2 and TRBJ2-3, with 8 nucleotides matching TRBD2. CDR1 is SNHLY, CDR2 FYNNEI, per germline. The CDR3 is 16 amino acids. The trim removed 6 bases at V and 0 bases at J, leaving 8 bases unmatched.